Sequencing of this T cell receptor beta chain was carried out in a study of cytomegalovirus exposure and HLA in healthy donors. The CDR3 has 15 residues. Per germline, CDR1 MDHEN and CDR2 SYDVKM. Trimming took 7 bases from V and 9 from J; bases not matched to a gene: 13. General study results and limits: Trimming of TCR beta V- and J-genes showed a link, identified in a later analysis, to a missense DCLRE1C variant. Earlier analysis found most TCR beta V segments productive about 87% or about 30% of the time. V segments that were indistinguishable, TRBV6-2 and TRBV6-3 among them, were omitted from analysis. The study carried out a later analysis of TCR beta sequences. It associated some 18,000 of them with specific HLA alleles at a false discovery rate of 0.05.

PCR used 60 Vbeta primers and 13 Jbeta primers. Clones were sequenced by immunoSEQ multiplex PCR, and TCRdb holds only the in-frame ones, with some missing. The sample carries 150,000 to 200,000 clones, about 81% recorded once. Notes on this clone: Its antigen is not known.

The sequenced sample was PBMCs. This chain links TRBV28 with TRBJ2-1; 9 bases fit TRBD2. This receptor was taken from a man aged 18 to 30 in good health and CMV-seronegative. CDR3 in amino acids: CASTLRLAEGGEQFF. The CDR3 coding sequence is TGTGCCAGCACCCTGAGACTAGCGGAAGGCGGTGAGCAGTTCTTC.